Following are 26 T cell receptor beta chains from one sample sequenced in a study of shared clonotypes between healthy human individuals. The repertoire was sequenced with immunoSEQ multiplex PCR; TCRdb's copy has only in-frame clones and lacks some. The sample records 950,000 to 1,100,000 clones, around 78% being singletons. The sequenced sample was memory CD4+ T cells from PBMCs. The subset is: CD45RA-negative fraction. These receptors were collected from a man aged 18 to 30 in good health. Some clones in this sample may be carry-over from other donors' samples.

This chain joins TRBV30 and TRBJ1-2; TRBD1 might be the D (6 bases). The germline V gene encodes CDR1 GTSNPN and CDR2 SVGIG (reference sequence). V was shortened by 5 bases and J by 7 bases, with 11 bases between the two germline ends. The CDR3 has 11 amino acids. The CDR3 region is CAWYRVSGYTF. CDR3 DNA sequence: TGTGCCTGGTACAGGGTCTCTGGCTACACCTTC.

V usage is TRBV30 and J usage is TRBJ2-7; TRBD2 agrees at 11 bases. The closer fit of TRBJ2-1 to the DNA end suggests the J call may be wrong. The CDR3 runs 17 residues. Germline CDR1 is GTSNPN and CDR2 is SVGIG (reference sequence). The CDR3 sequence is CAWSVSPGGLADNEQFF. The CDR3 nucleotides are TGTGCCTGGAGTGTTTCCCCGGGGGGACTAGCGGACAATGAGCAGTTCTTC.

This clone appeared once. The CDR3 here is CASSSAGTYGYTF. DNA for the CDR3: TGTGCCAGCAGCAGCGCAGGGACCTATGGCTACACCTTC. This chain connects TRBV28 to TRBJ1-2; D is perhaps TRBD1 (5 bases). Germline lookup yields CDR1 MDHEN and CDR2 SYDVKM. The CDR3 sequence is 13 residues long. V lost 6 bases and J 4 bases, leaving 12 bases between the germline ends.

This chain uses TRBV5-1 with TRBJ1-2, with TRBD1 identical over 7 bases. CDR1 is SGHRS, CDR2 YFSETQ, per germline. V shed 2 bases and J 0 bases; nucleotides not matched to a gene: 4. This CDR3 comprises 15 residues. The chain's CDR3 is CASSLTGQTNYGYTF. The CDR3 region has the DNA TGCGCCAGCAGCTTAACGGGACAGACTAACTATGGCTACACCTTC.

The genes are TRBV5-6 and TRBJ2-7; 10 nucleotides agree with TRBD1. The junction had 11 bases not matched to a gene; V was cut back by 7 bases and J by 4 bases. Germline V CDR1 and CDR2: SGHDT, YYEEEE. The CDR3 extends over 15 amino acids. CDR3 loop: CASRPSTGGLYEQYF. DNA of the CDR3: TGTGCCAGCCGACCGTCGACAGGGGGCTTGTACGAGCAGTACTTC.

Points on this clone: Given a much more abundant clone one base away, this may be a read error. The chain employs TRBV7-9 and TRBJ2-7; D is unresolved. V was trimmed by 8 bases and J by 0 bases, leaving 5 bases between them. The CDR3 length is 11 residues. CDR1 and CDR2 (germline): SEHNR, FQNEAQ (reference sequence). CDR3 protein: CASGSSYEQYF. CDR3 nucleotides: TGTGCCAGCGGGTCCTCCTACGAGCAGTACTTC.

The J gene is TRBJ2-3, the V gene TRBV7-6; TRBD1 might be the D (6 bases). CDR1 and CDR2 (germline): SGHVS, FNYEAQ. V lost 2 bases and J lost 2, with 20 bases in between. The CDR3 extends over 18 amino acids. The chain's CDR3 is CASSLKPSLWDNTDTQYF. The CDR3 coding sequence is TGTGCCAGCAGCTTAAAACCAAGCCTATGGGACAACACAGATACGCAGTATTTT.

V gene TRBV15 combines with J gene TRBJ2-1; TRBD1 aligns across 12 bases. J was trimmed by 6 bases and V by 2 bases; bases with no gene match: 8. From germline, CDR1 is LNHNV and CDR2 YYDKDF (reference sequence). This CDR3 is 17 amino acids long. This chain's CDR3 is CATSRNRPGQGANEQFF. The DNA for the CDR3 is TGTGCCACCAGCAGAAATAGGCCGGGACAGGGGGCCAATGAGCAGTTCTTC. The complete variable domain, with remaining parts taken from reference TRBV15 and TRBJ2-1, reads DAMVIQNPRYQVTQFGKPVTLSCSQTLNHNVMYWYQQKSSQAPKLLFHYYDKDFNNEADTPDNFQSRRPNTSFCFLDIRSPGLGDTAMYLCATSRNRPGQGANEQFFGPGTRLTVL.

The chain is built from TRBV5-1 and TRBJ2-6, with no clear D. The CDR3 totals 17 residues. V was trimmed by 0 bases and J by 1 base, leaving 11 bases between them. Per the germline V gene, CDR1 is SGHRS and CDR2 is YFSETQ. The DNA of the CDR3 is TGCGCCAGCAGCTTGGGTAGTAGTCGGTCTGGGGCCAACGTCCTGACTTTC. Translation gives CASSLGSSRSGANVLTF.

The CDR3 region has the DNA TGTGCCACCAGCAGTGTCCTGGGGGGCGGAAACACCATATATTTT. It translates to CATSSVLGGGNTIYF. The chain recombines TRBV15 with TRBJ1-3; TRBD1 might be the D (6 bases). The CDR3 runs to 15 residues. CDR1 and CDR2 from the germline V gene are LNHNV and YYDKDF (reference sequence). V was shortened by 3 bases and J by 4 bases, with 13 bases between the two germline ends.

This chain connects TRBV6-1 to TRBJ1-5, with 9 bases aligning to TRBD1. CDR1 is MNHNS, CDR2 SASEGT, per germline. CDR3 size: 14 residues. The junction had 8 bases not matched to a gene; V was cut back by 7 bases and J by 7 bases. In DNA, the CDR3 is TGTGCCAGCAAGCCGGGACAGGGTTGGCAGCCCCAGCATTTT. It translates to CASKPGQGWQPQHF.

The DNA for the CDR3 is TGTGCCAGCAGCTTAGGGTTCGCAGGGGGCACCGGGGAGCTGTTTTTT. Residues: CASSLGFAGGTGELFF. The J gene is TRBJ2-2, the V gene TRBV7-2, with TRBD1 matching 7 bases. This CDR3 contains 16 residues. J gave up 4 bases and V 1 base, and 6 bases lay outside the gene matches. Germline CDR1 is SGHTA and CDR2 is FQGNSA.

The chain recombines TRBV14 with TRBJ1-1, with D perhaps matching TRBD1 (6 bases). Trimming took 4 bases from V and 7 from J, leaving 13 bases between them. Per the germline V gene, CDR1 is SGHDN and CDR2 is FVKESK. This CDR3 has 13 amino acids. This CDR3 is CASSPRGSSEAFF. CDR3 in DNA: TGTGCCAGCAGCCCCAGGGGTTCTAGTGAAGCTTTCTTT.

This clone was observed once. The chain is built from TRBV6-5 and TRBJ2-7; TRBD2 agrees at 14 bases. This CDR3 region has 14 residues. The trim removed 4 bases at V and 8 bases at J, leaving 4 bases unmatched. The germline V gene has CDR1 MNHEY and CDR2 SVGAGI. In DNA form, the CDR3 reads TGTGCCAGCAGTTCCGGGACTAGCGGGAGACAGCAGTACTTC. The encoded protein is CASSSGTSGRQQYF.

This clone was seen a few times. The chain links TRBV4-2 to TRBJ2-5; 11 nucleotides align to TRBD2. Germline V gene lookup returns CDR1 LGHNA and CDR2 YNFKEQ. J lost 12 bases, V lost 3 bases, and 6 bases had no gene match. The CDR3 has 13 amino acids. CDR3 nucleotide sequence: TGTGCCAGCAGCCAGGGGACTAGCGGCCGGGAGTACTTC. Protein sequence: CASSQGTSGREYF.

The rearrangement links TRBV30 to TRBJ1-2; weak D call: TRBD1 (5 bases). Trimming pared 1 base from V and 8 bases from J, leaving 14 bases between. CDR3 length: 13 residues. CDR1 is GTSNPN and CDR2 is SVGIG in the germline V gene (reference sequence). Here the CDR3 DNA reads TGTGCCTGGAGTGACCGATGGGGGGAAGGCTACACCTTC. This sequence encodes CAWSDRWGEGYTF.

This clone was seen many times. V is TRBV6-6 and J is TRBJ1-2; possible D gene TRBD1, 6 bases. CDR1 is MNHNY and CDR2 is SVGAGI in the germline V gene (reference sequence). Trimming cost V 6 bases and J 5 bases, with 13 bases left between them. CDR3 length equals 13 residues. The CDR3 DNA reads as TGTGCCAGCAGGATCGACAGGTCTTATGGCTACACCTTC. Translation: CASRIDRSYGYTF.

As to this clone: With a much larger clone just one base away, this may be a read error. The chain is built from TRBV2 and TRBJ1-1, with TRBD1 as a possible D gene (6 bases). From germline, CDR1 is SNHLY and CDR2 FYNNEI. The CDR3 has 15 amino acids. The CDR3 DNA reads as TGTGCCAGCAGTGAAATTGGCGGAGGGGACACTGGAGCTTTCTTT. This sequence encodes CASSEIGGGDTGAFF.

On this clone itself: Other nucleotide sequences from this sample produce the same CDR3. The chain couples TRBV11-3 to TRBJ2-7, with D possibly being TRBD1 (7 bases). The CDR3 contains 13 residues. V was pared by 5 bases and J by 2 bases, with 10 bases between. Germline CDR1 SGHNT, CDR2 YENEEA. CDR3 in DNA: TGTGCCAGCAGCCGCGGGACAGCCTACGAGCAGTACTTC. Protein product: CASSRGTAYEQYF. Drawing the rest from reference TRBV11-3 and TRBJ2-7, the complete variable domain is EAGVVQSPRYKIIEKKQPVAFWCNPISGHNTLYWYLQNLGQGPELLIRYENEEAVDDSQLPKDRFSAERLKGVDSTLKIQPAELGDSAVYLCASSRGTAYEQYFGPGTRLTVT.

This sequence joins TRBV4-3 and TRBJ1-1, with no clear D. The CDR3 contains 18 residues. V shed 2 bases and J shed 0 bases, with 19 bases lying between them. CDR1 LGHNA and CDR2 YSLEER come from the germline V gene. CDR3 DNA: TGCGCCAGCAGCCAACCCGGACGAGGGATCCGTATGAACACTGAAGCTTTCTTT. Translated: CASSQPGRGIRMNTEAFF.

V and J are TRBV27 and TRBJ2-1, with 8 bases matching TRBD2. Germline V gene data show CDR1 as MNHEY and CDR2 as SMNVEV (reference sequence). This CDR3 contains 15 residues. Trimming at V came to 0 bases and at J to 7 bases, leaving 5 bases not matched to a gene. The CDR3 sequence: CASSLSRLAWNEQFF. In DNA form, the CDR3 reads TGTGCCAGCAGTTTATCGAGACTAGCGTGGAATGAGCAGTTCTTC.

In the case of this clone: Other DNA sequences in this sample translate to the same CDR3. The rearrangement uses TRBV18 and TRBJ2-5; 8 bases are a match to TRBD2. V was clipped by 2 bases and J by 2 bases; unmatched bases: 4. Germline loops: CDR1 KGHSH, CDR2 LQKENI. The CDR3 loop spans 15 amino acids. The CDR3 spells CASSPGLAGQETQYF. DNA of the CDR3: TGTGCCAGCTCACCAGGGCTAGCGGGTCAAGAGACCCAGTACTTC.

CDR3 sequence: CASSRVGGRYQETQYF. DNA for the CDR3: TGTGCCAGCAGCCGTGTTGGCGGGAGGTACCAAGAGACCCAGTACTTC. The rearrangement uses TRBV16 and TRBJ2-5, with 8 bases that match TRBD2. In germline, CDR1 is KGHSY, CDR2 FQNENV. The V segment lost 4 bases and the J segment 0 bases; nucleotides outside the gene matches: 7. This CDR3 is 16 amino acids long.

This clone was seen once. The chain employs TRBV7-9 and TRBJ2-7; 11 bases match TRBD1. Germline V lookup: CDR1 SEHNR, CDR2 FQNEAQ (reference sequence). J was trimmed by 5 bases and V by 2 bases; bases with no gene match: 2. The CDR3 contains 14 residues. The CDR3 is CASSLMGQGDEQYF. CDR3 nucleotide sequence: TGTGCCAGCAGCTTAATGGGACAGGGGGACGAGCAGTACTTC.

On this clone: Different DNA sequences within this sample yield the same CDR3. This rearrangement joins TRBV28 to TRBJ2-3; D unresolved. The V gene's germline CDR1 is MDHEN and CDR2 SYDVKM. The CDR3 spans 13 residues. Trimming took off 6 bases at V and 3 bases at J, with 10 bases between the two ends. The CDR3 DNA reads TGTGCCAGCAGCCCACCCGGTACAGATACGCAGTATTTT. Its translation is CASSPPGTDTQYF.

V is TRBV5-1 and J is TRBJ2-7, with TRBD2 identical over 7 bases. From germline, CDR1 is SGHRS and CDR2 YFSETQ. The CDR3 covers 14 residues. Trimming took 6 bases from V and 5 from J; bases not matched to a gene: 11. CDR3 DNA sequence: TGCGCCAGCAACCCTGACCTGCGGGGGAACGAGCAGTACTTC. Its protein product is CASNPDLRGNEQYF.